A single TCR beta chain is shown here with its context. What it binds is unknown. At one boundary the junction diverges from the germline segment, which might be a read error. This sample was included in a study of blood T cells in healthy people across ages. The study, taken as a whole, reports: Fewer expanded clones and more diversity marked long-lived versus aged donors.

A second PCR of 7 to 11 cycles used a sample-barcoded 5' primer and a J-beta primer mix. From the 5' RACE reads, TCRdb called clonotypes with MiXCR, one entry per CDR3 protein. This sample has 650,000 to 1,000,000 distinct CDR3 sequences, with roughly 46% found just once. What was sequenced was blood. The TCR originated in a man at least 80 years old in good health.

CDR3 DNA sequence: TGTGCCACCGGTGATTTTAGACTAGCGGGGAACACCGGGGAGCTGTTTTTT. It encodes CATGDFRLAGNTGELFF. The V gene is TRBV24-1, the J gene TRBJ2-2; 10 positions agree with TRBD2. CDR1 and CDR2 from the germline V gene are KGHDR and SFDVKD. This CDR3 has 17 residues.